The clone carrying this TCR beta chain was observed once. Its antigen is still unknown. The naive CD8 fraction comprised CD45RO-negative cells positively selected for CCR7 and excluded terminally differentiated effector memory CD45RA+ cells. The study enrolled healthy HIV-negative adults without recent acute infections or vaccinations as donors. CDR3 length equals 15 residues. The V end was cut by 6 bases, the J end by 5 bases, with 20 bases between. Germline V gives CDR1 MDHEN, CDR2 SYDVKM. At a deep level, the assay was run. Method: immunoSEQ multiplex PCR; TCRdb's copy keeps in-frame clones and lacks some. The sample includes 450,000 to 700,000 clones, about 95% of them seen just once. These data belong to a study of shared clonotypes between healthy human individuals. Study-level points and caveats: Among donors, the sharing of clonotypes was expected to be influenced by sequencing depth.

The material sequenced was naive CD8+ T cells sorted from blood. This clonotype was sampled from a woman aged 25 to 39 in good health. The chain couples TRBV28 to TRBJ2-7; D assignment may be TRBD1 or TRBD2 (5 bases each). The CDR3 loop is CASRSDWGMSNEQYF. CDR3 nucleotides: TGTGCCAGCAGGTCGGACTGGGGGATGTCTAACGAGCAGTACTTC.